Listed here are 16 T cell receptor beta chains from one sample, sequenced in a study of T cell responses to AZD1222 COVID-19 vaccine. Only in-frame clones appear in the TCRdb table, and some are missing; sequencing was by immunoSEQ multiplex PCR. The table shows some 94,000 clones, with around 94% occurring only once. This specimen was peripheral blood, taken on day 0 of AZD1222 vaccination. These receptors were obtained from an adult in good health.

The rearrangement links TRBV4-3 to TRBJ2-7, with 8 bases matching TRBD2. CDR1 is LGHNA and CDR2 is YSLEER in the germline V gene. With V trimmed by 1 base and J by 0 bases, 14 bases remained unmatched. This CDR3 is built from 19 residues. The CDR3: CASSQGAASGSRLSYEQYF. CDR3 nucleotides: TGCGCCAGCAGCCAAGGAGCGGCTAGCGGGTCTCGACTCTCCTACGAGCAGTACTTC.

The chain has TRBV6-5 and TRBJ2-5, with TRBD1 identical over 9 bases. From germline, CDR1 is MNHEY and CDR2 SVGAGI. V gave up 6 bases and J gave up 7 bases; unmatched junction bases: 12. This CDR3 is built from 15 residues. The CDR3 sequence is CASSEGDRVIRTQYF. The CDR3 coding sequence is TGTGCCAGCAGCGAGGGGGACAGGGTCATCAGGACCCAGTACTTC.

This chain links TRBV5-6 with TRBJ1-1; the D gene is possibly TRBD1 (5 bases). Trimming took off 4 bases at V and 0 bases at J, with 13 bases between the two ends. This CDR3 comprises 15 residues. Germline values: CDR1 SGHDT, CDR2 YYEEEE. The CDR3 here is CASSRWDQMNTEAFF. CDR3 bases: TGTGCCAGCAGCAGGTGGGACCAAATGAACACTGAAGCTTTCTTT.

The V and J genes are TRBV19 and TRBJ1-1; D might be TRBD1 (6 bases). The CDR3 length is 14 residues. V was shortened by 3 bases and J by 4 bases, with 12 bases between the two germline ends. CDR1 and CDR2 from the germline V gene are LNHDA and SQIVND (reference sequence). The CDR3 here is CASSMRGGFTEAFF. The CDR3 region has the DNA TGTGCCAGTAGTATGAGGGGGGGTTTCACTGAAGCTTTCTTT.

This clone appeared a single time. V usage is TRBV29-1 and J usage is TRBJ2-6; 7 bases match TRBD2. The germline V gene encodes CDR1 SQVTM and CDR2 ANQGSEA. The CDR3 contains 15 residues. V was pared by 5 bases and J by 0 bases, with 4 bases of the junction left unmatched. The CDR3 is CSVLGGNSGANVLTF. CDR3 DNA sequence: TGCAGCGTTCTGGGGGGGAACTCTGGGGCCAACGTCCTGACTTTC.

The V call is TRBV4-1, the J call TRBJ2-7, with D possibly TRBD2 on 6 matching bases. The germline V gene has CDR1 MGHRA and CDR2 YSYEKL. CDR3 length equals 16 residues. The V end was cut by 0 bases, the J end by 0 bases, with 12 bases between. The CDR3 protein is CASSQDGRGPSYEQYF. Here the CDR3 DNA reads TGCGCCAGCAGCCAAGATGGGCGGGGACCCTCCTACGAGCAGTACTTC.

This chain uses TRBV3-1 (or the pseudogene TRBV3-2) with TRBJ2-1; 11 bases match TRBD1. The CDR3 has 16 amino acids. Germline CDR1 and CDR2: LGHDT and YNNKEL (reference sequence). Germline trimming cut 0 bases from V and 9 bases from J; bases unmatched to any gene: 7. CDR3 sequence reads: CASSQDLGTGGSEQFF. The CDR3 nucleotides read TGTGCCAGCAGCCAAGATCTTGGGACAGGGGGGAGTGAGCAGTTCTTC.

The gene calls are TRBV30 and TRBJ1-1, with TRBD1 matching over 9 bases. CDR1 and CDR2 from the germline V gene are GTSNPN and SVGIG (reference sequence). This CDR3 has 15 residues. V was pared by 4 bases and J by 4 bases, with 10 bases of the junction left unmatched. The CDR3 sequence: CAWIGKDRGPTEAFF. CDR3 in DNA: TGTGCCTGGATCGGAAAGGACAGGGGCCCCACTGAAGCTTTCTTT. The full variable domain, completed using reference TRBV30 and TRBJ1-1, is SQTIHQWPATLVQPVGSPLSLECTVEGTSNPNLYWYRQAAGRGLQLLFYSVGIGQISSEVPQNLSASRPQDRQFILSSKKLLLSDSGFYLCAWIGKDRGPTEAFFGQGTRLTVV.

The chain carries TRBV4-3 and TRBJ1-5; TRBD1 matches at 9 bases. V shed 0 bases and J 1 base; nucleotides not matched to a gene: 7. The CDR3 extends over 18 amino acids. Germline loops: CDR1 LGHNA, CDR2 YSLEER. CDR3 in DNA: TGCGCCAGCAGCCAAGACCCACAGGGGGCCGGCAGCAATCAGCCCCAGCATTTT. Translation gives CASSQDPQGAGSNQPQHF.

V is TRBV19 and J is TRBJ2-4; no firm D call. Germline V gives CDR1 LNHDA, CDR2 SQIVND (reference sequence). V lost 3 bases, J lost 0 bases, and 6 bases lay in between. The CDR3 is 14 amino acids. The CDR3 region is CASSIRLAKNIQYF. The CDR3 DNA reads as TGTGCCAGTAGTATCCGGCTAGCCAAAAACATTCAGTACTTC.

This clone showed up just a few times. The chain employs TRBV2 and TRBJ1-5; no clear D gene. CDR3 length: 14 amino acids. Between the trimmed V and J ends, which lost 4 bases and 3 bases, there was a span of 10 bases. Germline V gene lookup returns CDR1 SNHLY and CDR2 FYNNEI. The chain's CDR3 is CASSAGSYNQPQHF. DNA for the CDR3: TGTGCCAGCAGTGCCGGTAGTTACAATCAGCCCCAGCATTTT.

This rearrangement joins TRBV15 to TRBJ1-6; a possible D gene is TRBD1 (5 bases). Germline assignment: CDR1 LNHNV and CDR2 YYDKDF (reference sequence). This CDR3 contains 15 residues. Deletions cut 3 bases from V and 9 bases from J, with 15 bases between. The CDR3 loop is CATSSSDSRTSPLHF. The DNA of the CDR3 is TGTGCCACCAGCAGTAGTGACAGCCGGACTTCACCCCTCCACTTT.

This clone appeared once. This chain joins TRBV19 and TRBJ1-4; D might be TRBD1 (5 bases). Between the trimmed V and J ends, which lost 5 bases and 2 bases, there was a span of 15 bases. The CDR3 runs 16 residues. Germline CDR1 is LNHDA and CDR2 is SQIVND (reference sequence). The CDR3 DNA is TGTGCCAGTAGTCGAAAGGCAGGGAGGACTAATGAAAAACTGTTTTTT. Encoded protein: CASSRKAGRTNEKLFF.

The J gene is TRBJ2-7, the V gene TRBV12-3 or TRBV12-4; the D is unclear. CDR3 size: 12 residues. The V end was cut by 2 bases, the J end by 5 bases, with 7 bases between. CDR3 amino acids: CASSLSRDEQYF. The CDR3 DNA reads as TGTGCCAGCAGTTTAAGCAGAGACGAGCAGTACTTC.

V is TRBV7-2 and J is TRBJ2-1, with 9 bases fitting TRBD2. Germline V CDR1 and CDR2: SGHTA, FQGNSA. The CDR3 loop spans 12 amino acids. The V gene end was trimmed by 6 bases and the J gene end by 14 bases; junction bases not matched to a gene: 8. This chain's CDR3 is CASSPIAGVKFF. The CDR3 DNA follows: TGTGCCAGCAGTCCCATAGCGGGAGTGAAGTTCTTC.

V and J are TRBV4-1 and TRBJ2-1; 10 nucleotides line up with TRBD2. CDR3 size: 17 residues. The germline V gene has CDR1 MGHRA and CDR2 YSYEKL. Trimming cost V 1 base and J 6 bases; bases outside gene matches: 9. DNA of the CDR3: TGCGCCAGCAGCCAAGTCCTAGCGGGAGATTTATCCAATGAGCAGTTCTTC. Its translation: CASSQVLAGDLSNEQFF.